A selection of T cell receptor beta chains follows, all from one sample in a study of cytomegalovirus exposure and HLA in healthy donors. Sequencing used immunoSEQ multiplex PCR; TCRdb keeps in-frame clones, though not all of them. The data show roughly 50,000 clones, roughly 84% seen once. The sequencing input was PBMCs. These receptors originate from a woman under 30 in good health and CMV-seronegative. The CDR3 runs from the conserved cysteine through the conserved F or W. A D gene is named only where the DNA matches it firmly. Size is stated for part of the rows, as once, few or many counts, or as a class when the clone is expanded.

size	length	J	V	D	DNA	CDR3
-	15	TRBJ1-4	TRBV7-9	TRBD1	TGTGCCAGCAGCTCCATAAGACAGGGTAATCAAAAACTGTTTTTT	CASSSIRQGNQKLFF
-	15	TRBJ1-6	TRBV7-6	-	TGTGCCAGCAGCACCCGGGACACCTATAATTCACCCCTCCACTTT	CASSTRDTYNSPLHF
few	16	TRBJ2-2	TRBV19	TRBD2	TGTGCCAGTAGTAGAAGGGAGGGCCTAGGATCCGGGGAGCTGTTTTTT	CASSRREGLGSGELFF
-	12	TRBJ1-4	TRBV28	-	TGTGCCAGCAGTCTAACGTCTGTAAAACTGTTTTTT	CASSLTSVKLFF
-	14	TRBJ1-2	TRBV7-6	TRBD1	TGTGCCAGCAGCCGAGACGGGACAGCCTATGGCTACACCTTC	CASSRDGTAYGYTF
few	12	TRBJ2-7	TRBV25-1	-	TGTGCCACCACCGGACTCGTCGGCGAGCAGTACTTC	CATTGLVGEQYF
-	14	TRBJ1-4	TRBV28	-	TGTGCCAGCAGTCCCCGCCCGGTGGTGGAAAAACTGTTTTTT	CASSPRPVVEKLFF
-	14	TRBJ2-5	TRBV6-5	-	TGTGCCAGCAGCCGCGGGACGTCAAAAGAGACCCAGTACTTC	CASSRGTSKETQYF
few	14	TRBJ1-5	TRBV4-1	-	TGCGCCAGCAGCCAGCCCCATCGGGGACAGCCCCAGCATTTT	CASSQPHRGQPQHF
-	15	TRBJ1-1	TRBV7-9	TRBD1	TGTGCCAGCAGCCTACAGGGGGTACGAAACACTGAAGCTTTCTTT	CASSLQGVRNTEAFF
-	15	TRBJ2-6	TRBV11-2	-	TGTGCCAGCAGCATCCCGGTGTCCGGGGCCAACGTCCTGACTTTC	CASSIPVSGANVLTF
-	16	TRBJ2-1	TRBV19	TRBD2	TGTGCCAGTAAACATACTAGCGGGATCTCCTACAATGAGCAGTTCTTC	CASKHTSGISYNEQFF
-	14	TRBJ2-7	TRBV6-5	-	TGTGCCAGCAGTTACTCGGGCCGCGGGGAAGAGCAGTACTTC	CASSYSGRGEEQYF
-	14	TRBJ2-2	TRBV27	TRBD1	TGTGCCAGCAGGGGGGGACAGGACACCGGGGAGCTGTTTTTT	CASRGGQDTGELFF
-	13	TRBJ2-7	TRBV7-9	TRBD1	TGTGCCAGCAGCTCGGACAGGACCTACGAGCAGTACTTC	CASSSDRTYEQYF
-	14	TRBJ1-1	TRBV7-3	TRBD1	TGTGCCAGCAGCTTTGACAGGGGGAACACTGAAGCTTTCTTT	CASSFDRGNTEAFF
-	13	TRBJ2-3	TRBV6-4	-	TGTGCCAGCAAGGACTTTGCTACAGATACGCAGTATTTT	CASKDFATDTQYF
few	18	TRBJ2-1	TRBV29-1	TRBD2	TGCAGCGTTGACGGGGGGGGACCGGACGGGAGCTCCTACAATGAGCAGTTCTTC	CSVDGGGPDGSSYNEQFF
-	18	TRBJ1-1	TRBV7-3	TRBD1	TGTGCCAGCAGCCTCATCCCCGGGACAGGGTTTATGAACACTGAAGCTTTCTTT	CASSLIPGTGFMNTEAFF
-	15	TRBJ2-7	TRBV18	TRBD2	TGTGCCAGCTCGTTACGGACTAGCGATTCCTACGAGCAGTACTTC	CASSLRTSDSYEQYF
-	16	TRBJ2-7	TRBV7-9	TRBD1	TGTGCCAGCAGCTTAGCGGGGTCGGGGACAGGGGGCGAGCAGTACTTC	CASSLAGSGTGGEQYF
few	18	TRBJ2-5	TRBV7-3	TRBD2	TGTGCCAGCAGCTTAGGGGCTAGCGGAACCCCCTTTCAAGAGACCCAGTACTTC	CASSLGASGTPFQETQYF
once	17	TRBJ2-1	TRBV7-3	-	TGTGCCAGCAGCTTAAGCCTCTCGGATGGGCCCTACAATGAGCAGTTCTTC	CASSLSLSDGPYNEQFF
-	12	TRBJ1-1	TRBV29-1	TRBD1	TGCAGCGCTACAGGGGGGAGTACTGAAGCTTTCTTT	CSATGGSTEAFF
-	14	TRBJ1-2	TRBV5-1	-	TGCGCCAGCAGCTTGGAGGCCGAAGGGGGTGGCTACACCTTC	CASSLEAEGGGYTF
-	15	TRBJ1-5	TRBV5-1	-	TGCGCCAGCAGCTTGGACGGGTTGAGCAATCAGCCCCAGCATTTT	CASSLDGLSNQPQHF
once	17	TRBJ2-3	TRBV6-1	TRBD1	TGTGCCAGCAGTGTAAAACGGACAGGGGGGAACACAGATACGCAGTATTTT	CASSVKRTGGNTDTQYF
-	14	TRBJ2-1	TRBV19	-	TGTGCCAGTAGTATCGGAGCGGGCGACTATGAGCAGTTCTTC	CASSIGAGDYEQFF
-	11	TRBJ1-2	TRBV2	-	TGTGCCAGCACAGGGGCGCCCGGCTACACCTTC	CASTGAPGYTF
-	16	TRBJ2-4	TRBV28	TRBD1	TGTGCCAGCAGGGATCCGGGACAGGGTCCCAAAAACATTCAGTACTTC	CASRDPGQGPKNIQYF
-	16	TRBJ1-5	TRBV4-1	TRBD1	TGCGCCAGCAGCCGACAGGGGGCGTCAAGCAATCAGCCCCAGCATTTT	CASSRQGASSNQPQHF
-	10	TRBJ2-5	TRBV7-9	TRBD2	TGTGCCATAGCGGGAGGGCCTTCCTACTTC	CAIAGGPSYF
-	16	TRBJ2-5	TRBV7-2	TRBD2	TGTGCCAGCAGCCGAAGTATAGCGGGAGGGCTAGAGACCCAGTACTTC	CASSRSIAGGLETQYF
-	14	TRBJ1-5	TRBV5-1	-	TGCGCCAGCAGCTTGGGAGGGCAACATCAGCCCCAGCATTTT	CASSLGGQHQPQHF
few	15	TRBJ2-1	TRBV2	TRBD2	TGTGCCAGCAGCCTAAGCGGGAGCACCTACAATGAGCAGTTCTTC	CASSLSGSTYNEQFF
-	15	TRBJ2-2	TRBV9	-	TGTGCCAGCAGCGTAGAACTAAGGAACACCGGGGAGCTGTTTTTT	CASSVELRNTGELFF
-	12	TRBJ1-2	TRBV15	-	TGTGCCACCAGCAGATCGAACTATGGCTACACCTTC	CATSRSNYGYTF